The rows below give T cell receptor beta chains drawn from one sample of a study of blood T cell repertoires in COVID-19. Generated by immunoSEQ multiplex PCR, the TCRdb table keeps only in-frame clones and is missing some. The sample lists about 330,000 clones; about 84% were seen once. Sequences were obtained from peripheral blood. Receptor source: a woman aged 45 to 65 with acute or convalescent COVID-19. Each CDR3 is given with its conserved first and last residue.

v_gene	CDR3aa
TRBV5-6	CASSLYPDIYHSPLHF
TRBV14	CASSQASTRGSSYNEQFF
TRBV10-3	CAISEYPPGEDTQYF
TRBV5-6	CASSLMGQGVAYEQYF
TRBV9	CASSGGTRTFSYEQYF
TRBV19	CASSITGEPYNEQFF
TRBV28	CASSELTQGRAFF
TRBV3-1/TRBV3-2	CASSQGGGYNSPLHF
TRBV10-3	CAIRSWGGLRNQPQHF
TRBV18	CASSPRGGDHTEAFF
TRBV5-6	CASSTILAYQETQYF
TRBV7-8	CASSPDRGSSYNSPLHF
TRBV7-9	CASSWAGELTGELFF
TRBV6-6	CASSPLGPSGGMSSYEQYF
TRBV19	CASSTFRWATPNQPQHF
TRBV28	CASSLVVGAGYEQYF
TRBV5-5	CASSLDGRVTYEQYF
TRBV9	CASSTGDSYNSPLHF
TRBV18	CASSPGLAGETGELFF
TRBV6-2/TRBV6-3	CASSYSTSADTQYF
TRBV5-4	CASSLMGGRAYNEQFF
TRBV2	CASSKDRVHQPQHF
TRBV10-3	CAISEGTSGRVAGELFF
TRBV3-1/TRBV3-2	CASSQSAGYTF